This record looks at one T cell receptor (beta chain) sequence and its context. The antigen it binds to is not known. One base away there is no much larger clone; base qualities are not given. The data are from a study of technical replicates of blood from a few donors (dated by TCRdb to 2017 to 2019). After removal of 6 bases from V and 2 bases from J, the junction retains 4 bases not matched to a gene. There are 15 amino acids in the CDR3, from cysteine to phenylalanine inclusive. The retained sequence is limited to the CDR3, 45 bases, with the frame set at the first base. CDR1 and CDR2, per the germline V gene, are SGHNT and YENEEA. The method behind the library was the immunoSEQ multiplex PCR assay. TCRdb's version of the immuneACCESS table is confined to in-frame rearrangements and falls short of the full clone set. An unresolved V gene accounts for under half of the shortfall where checked; the remainder is of unknown origin. Across this sample there are 70,000 or so clones, with about nine tenths seen only once. The ten largest clones add up to 0.3% to 0.4% of the sample.

Recombination connected TRBV11-3 to TRBJ2-3; 11 middle bases align to TRBD2. The sequenced sample consisted of T cells isolated from PBMCs. The TCR comes from a human donor in good health. Some clones in this sample may be carry-over from other donors' samples. Here is the DNA: TGTGCCAGCAGTCTAGCGGGGGGCCCCACAGATACGCAGTATTTT. It encodes CASSLAGGPTDTQYF.